Sequencing of this T cell receptor (beta chain) was carried out in a study of T-cell reconstitution after alpha-beta-depleted transplantation in children. The sample holds many counts of this clonotype. The library targeted TCRbeta and was prepared with unique molecular identifiers. TCRdb re-called the PCR reads with MiXCR, one entry per CDR3 protein. Of around 400,000 distinct CDR3 sequences listed, about 11% were seen once; the top ten hold about 5%. V was cut by 3 bases and J by 4 bases, with 11 bases left in between. The CDR3 is made up of 14 amino acids. The receptor was derived from a human donor who donated a stem cell graft to a child with acute myeloid leukemia. This material consisted of PBMCs from the stem cell graft donor, taken from the stem cell graft. The chain has TRBV12-3 or TRBV12-4 and TRBJ2-3, with D perhaps TRBD1 (5 bases). CDR3 DNA sequence: TGTGCCAGCAGTTTGGCCCAACAGGCAGATACGCAGTATTTT. It codes for CASSLAQQADTQYF.